The 22 T cell receptor beta chains listed next were all sequenced from one sample in a study of blood T cell repertoires in COVID-19. Produced via immunoSEQ multiplex PCR; TCRdb's table is partial and in-frame only. Among more than 150,000 clones listed, approximately 86% were seen once. Input material: peripheral blood. The receptors stem from a man in his sixties with acute or convalescent COVID-19.

V and J are TRBV28 and TRBJ1-6; D remains unclear. CDR1 and CDR2 (germline): MDHEN, SYDVKM. The length of the CDR3 is 13 residues. Trimming stripped 11 bases from V and 2 bases from J, with 10 bases between. CDR3 nucleotides: TGTGCCTCCGGAGGCGCCTATAATTCACCCCTCCACTTT. Translating gives CASGGAYNSPLHF.

This rearrangement joins TRBV6-5 to TRBJ2-1; no definite D call. V was shortened by 4 bases and J by 11 bases, with 9 bases between the two germline ends. Germline V lookup: CDR1 MNHEY, CDR2 SVGAGI. The CDR3 spans 11 residues. The CDR3 DNA sequence: TGTGCCAGCAGTTTGGGCCTTCAGCAGTTCTTC. Its protein product is CASSLGLQQFF.

This clone was observed a handful of times. The rearrangement joins TRBV7-3 to TRBJ1-2; 10 bases fit TRBD1. The CDR3 is made up of 15 amino acids. With 7 bases clipped from V and 3 bases from J, the junction kept 8 bases outside the gene matches. The V gene's germline CDR1 is SGHTA and CDR2 FQGTGA. Written as DNA, the CDR3 is TGTGCCAGCAACCCGACAGGGGGCGTTGACTATGGCTACACCTTC. Its protein is CASNPTGGVDYGYTF.

The CDR3 DNA follows: TGTGCCAGTAGTGTGACAGCTACGAACACTGAAGCTTTCTTT. Amino acid sequence: CASSVTATNTEAFF. The rearrangement uses TRBV19 and TRBJ1-1; D is perhaps TRBD1 (5 bases). This CDR3 region has 14 residues. CDR1 is LNHDA, CDR2 SQIVND, per germline (reference sequence). With 5 bases removed from V and 1 base from J, the gap between germline ends came to 11 bases.

The CDR3 sequence: CASSPGLHTDTQYF. The CDR3 bases are TGTGCCAGCAGCCCGGGACTACACACAGATACGCAGTATTTT. This rearrangement joins TRBV7-3 to TRBJ2-3, with TRBD2 matching 7 bases. V lost 5 bases, J lost 2 bases, and 4 bases stayed unmatched. The CDR3 sequence is 14 residues long. CDR1 SGHTA and CDR2 FQGTGA come from the germline V gene.

The chain employs TRBV4-2 and TRBJ2-2, with 11 bases fitting TRBD2. The germline V gene has CDR1 LGHNA and CDR2 YNFKEQ. The CDR3 is 22 amino acids. Losses at the gene ends were 0 bases for V and 5 bases for J; bases not matched to a gene: 20. CDR3 residues: CASSQEAAGASGRPRGTGELFF. CDR3 bases: TGTGCCAGCAGCCAAGAGGCCGCGGGGGCTAGCGGGAGGCCCAGGGGTACCGGGGAGCTGTTTTTT.

The V and J genes are TRBV7-3 and TRBJ1-3; D is perhaps TRBD1 (5 bases). CDR3 size: 13 residues. Germline values: CDR1 SGHTA, CDR2 FQGTGA. V was shortened by 4 bases and J by 9 bases, with 13 bases between the two germline ends. CDR3 nucleotides: TGTGCCAGCAGCTCCGCGGAGGGGAGCACCATATATTTT. Protein: CASSSAEGSTIYF.

This clone was counted a single time. The chain recombines TRBV9 with TRBJ1-4; maybe TRBD1 (6 bases). Between the trimmed V and J ends, which lost 5 bases and 8 bases, there was a span of 19 bases. CDR3 length: 15 amino acids. The germline CDR1 and CDR2 sequences are SGDLS and YYNGEE. The CDR3 loop reads CASSRSYRVEEKLFF. Written as DNA, the CDR3 is TGTGCCAGCAGTCGTAGTTACAGGGTGGAAGAAAAACTGTTTTTT.

The CDR3 loop reads CASSLTSGTYNEQFF. CDR3 DNA sequence: TGCGCCAGCAGCCTGACTAGCGGAACCTACAATGAGCAGTTCTTC. The rearrangement uses TRBV5-1 and TRBJ2-1, with 9 bases that match TRBD2. Germline lookup yields CDR1 SGHRS and CDR2 YFSETQ. This CDR3 is 15 amino acids long. Trimming at V came to 4 bases and at J to 2 bases, leaving 4 bases not matched to a gene.

The rearrangement joins TRBV5-6 to TRBJ2-3; 11 bases fit TRBD2. The length of the CDR3 is 14 residues. Germline V gene sequence: CDR1 SGHDT, CDR2 YYEEEE. V shed 3 bases and J 5 bases; nucleotides not matched to a gene: 2. Here the CDR3 reads CASSSLAGGDTQYF. CDR3 bases: TGTGCCAGCAGCTCTCTAGCGGGAGGAGATACGCAGTATTTT. Complete variable domain (other parts from reference TRBV5-6 and TRBJ2-3): DAGVTQSPTHLIKTRGQQVTLRCSPKSGHDTVSWYQQALGQGPQFIFQYYEEEERQRGNFPDRFSGHQFPNYSSELNVNALLLGDSALYLCASSSLAGGDTQYFGPGTRLTVL.

The chain carries TRBV28 and TRBJ1-2; the match to TRBD1 covers 9 bases. V lost 4 bases to trimming and J lost 3 bases; unmatched junction nucleotides: 3. Germline CDR1 reads MDHEN; CDR2 reads SYDVKM. The CDR3 extends over 14 amino acids. CDR3 loop: CASSSGTGYYGYTF. DNA for the CDR3: TGTGCCAGCAGTTCCGGGACAGGGTACTATGGCTACACCTTC.

The chain carries TRBV14 and TRBJ2-3, with D hard to call. V was pared by 2 bases and J by 6 bases, with 15 bases between. Germline CDR1 reads SGHDN; CDR2 reads FVKESK. The CDR3 consists of 15 residues. In DNA form, the CDR3 reads TGTGCCAGCAGCCAAAGATGGGCCTCCGTCGATACGCAGTATTTT. It codes for CASSQRWASVDTQYF.

Comments on this clone: Other DNA sequences from this sample encode an identical CDR3 as well. In DNA form, the CDR3 reads TGTGCCAGCAGCCCTACCCCCGGGGATGAGCAGTTCTTC. This codes for CASSPTPGDEQFF. The chain recombines TRBV11-3 with TRBJ2-1; perhaps TRBD2 as D (5 bases). There are 13 residues in the CDR3. Germline CDR1 is SGHNT and CDR2 is YENEEA. Trimming removed 5 bases from V and 8 bases from J, with 13 bases in between.

The CDR3 reads CSVPGLAGYEQYF. CDR3 in DNA: TGCAGCGTTCCGGGACTAGCGGGTTACGAGCAGTACTTC. V gene TRBV29-1 combines with J gene TRBJ2-7; 12 bases fit TRBD2. With 5 bases clipped from V and 4 bases from J, the junction kept 3 bases outside the gene matches. CDR3 length: 13 amino acids. Looked up from germline, CDR1 is SQVTM and CDR2 is ANQGSEA.

The rearrangement joins TRBV11-3 to TRBJ1-2, with 8 bases aligning to TRBD1. J lost 2 bases, V lost 5 bases, and 4 bases had no gene match. The CDR3 covers 14 residues. Germline loops: CDR1 SGHNT, CDR2 YENEEA. Here the CDR3 reads CASSPDRVNYGYTF. DNA for the CDR3: TGTGCCAGCAGCCCGGACAGGGTCAACTATGGCTACACCTTC.

In this sample, this clone turned up a few times. V gene TRBV5-1 combines with J gene TRBJ2-3, with TRBD1 matching over 8 bases. With 3 bases clipped from V and 6 bases from J, the junction kept 12 bases outside the gene matches. The CDR3 runs to 16 residues. Germline V lookup: CDR1 SGHRS, CDR2 YFSETQ. The CDR3 DNA sequence: TGCGCCAGCAGCTACAGACAGGGGCGCAGTCCGGATACGCAGTATTTT. Translated: CASSYRQGRSPDTQYF.

The chain recombines TRBV28 with TRBJ1-2; 10 bases line up with TRBD1. The germline V gene has CDR1 MDHEN and CDR2 SYDVKM. The CDR3 covers 15 residues. With 5 bases clipped from V and 5 bases from J, the junction kept 8 bases outside the gene matches. CDR3 in DNA: TGTGCCAGCAGTCCTCGGGACAGGGGACTTTATGGCTACACCTTC. This gives the protein CASSPRDRGLYGYTF.

The chain recombines TRBV7-7 with TRBJ2-5; tentative D call: TRBD2 (6 bases). V gave up 5 bases and J gave up 5 bases, with 21 bases separating them. In germline, CDR1 is SSHAT, CDR2 FNYEAQ (reference sequence). The CDR3 covers 16 residues. The DNA of the CDR3 is TGTGCCAGCAGCCCATCCTCCGGGACTCTGGGGGAGACCCAGTACTTC. Translated: CASSPSSGTLGETQYF.

The chain recombines TRBV11-2 with TRBJ2-1; D may be TRBD2 (5 bases). Germline CDR1 is SGHAT and CDR2 is FQNNGV. This CDR3 comprises 15 residues. V lost 3 bases, J lost 6 bases, and 15 bases lay in between. As DNA, the CDR3 is TGTGCCAGCAGCTTTACAGCGGCCCCGGGCAATGAGCAGTTCTTC. Its protein product is CASSFTAAPGNEQFF.

This clone was recorded a few times. The CDR3 sequence: CASRIAGGVDEQYF. CDR3 sequence (DNA): TGTGCCAGCAGAATAGCGGGAGGGGTTGACGAGCAGTACTTC. The chain carries TRBV6-6 and TRBJ2-7, with 11 bases lining up with TRBD2. The CDR3 spans 14 residues. Germline lookup yields CDR1 MNHNY and CDR2 SVGAGI (reference sequence). V lost 6 bases and J lost 5; bases outside the gene matches: 6.

Turning to this clone: In the same sample, other DNA sequences code for this CDR3. The chain couples TRBV5-1 to TRBJ2-1, with D possibly being TRBD2 (5 bases). This CDR3 has 15 amino acids. With 2 bases removed from V and 0 bases from J, the gap between germline ends came to 9 bases. Looked up from germline, CDR1 is SGHRS and CDR2 is YFSETQ. CDR3 sequence: CASSLGGSSYNEQFF. CDR3 coding DNA: TGCGCCAGCAGCTTAGGTGGGAGCTCCTACAATGAGCAGTTCTTC.

V usage is TRBV7-3 and J usage is TRBJ2-1; 14 bases line up with TRBD2. The trim removed 4 bases at V and 7 bases at J, leaving 3 bases unmatched. CDR1 SGHTA and CDR2 FQGTGA come from the germline V gene. CDR3 length equals 15 residues. In nucleotides, the CDR3 is TGTGCCAGCAGCTCGGGACTAGCGGGAGTAAATGAGCAGTTCTTC. It encodes CASSSGLAGVNEQFF.